The present T cell receptor (beta chain) was sequenced within a study of blood T cells in healthy people across ages (dated by TCRdb to 2014 to 2015). Notes on the research overall: In model experiments, template switching captured about one uniquely barcoded TCR beta cDNA molecule for every two T cells. The donors were divided into four age groups: young (average around 16 years), middle-aged (approximately 42), aged (62) and long-lived (82). For two donors (one aged 18 to 30 and one aged 80 or older), the study analyzed two additional independent replicas of 1 million unique cDNA reads from the same blood draw. Donors of different ages were randomly distributed across sequencing lanes to avoid experimental bias. The study measured age-related changes in TCR beta repertoire diversity using deep sequencing normalized with unique cDNA molecular identifiers. Broad study findings and their caveats: Observed TCR beta diversity per million T cells fell roughly linearly with age, and a significant reduction was already apparent by age roughly 41. Because the CMV infection status of the donors was unknown, age-related changes in expanded clonotypes may potentially have been confounded. Bulk unsorted PBMC profiling prevented conclusive comparison of naive and antigen-experienced compartments. Estimates of total diversity from one million sequenced T cells were regarded as lower bounds and underestimates. The percentage of naive T cells measured by flow cytometry correlated strongly with observed TCR beta diversity. Compared with the aged group, the long-lived group had more naive CD4+ T cells, fewer expanded clones and increased TCR diversity, suggesting age selection.

Libraries were built with 5' RACE. The reads were generated on an Illumina HiSeq 2500. A second PCR of roughly 7 to 12 cycles was run with a J-beta primer mix and a sample-barcoded 5' primer. Each TCR beta cDNA molecule received a unique molecular identifier from a template-switch 5' adaptor carrying 12 random nucleotides. At least 2.5 million CDR3-containing paired-end reads were obtained from each sample. All of the RNA was converted into first-strand cDNA using the Mint cDNA synthesis kit, with a TRBC-specific oligonucleotide serving as the primer. All cDNA was treated with uracil-DNA glycosylase and then went through a first 18-cycle PCR with the universal primers M1SS and BC2_uni_R. The authors' analysis ran thus. Normalization of each sample was performed by random selection of 1 million high-quality reads, each carrying a distinct molecular identifier. Reads sharing molecular identifiers were discarded rather than binned into consensus sequences. MiTCR, set to a Q25 quality threshold and the strictest error-elimination algorithm, was used for CDR3 identification, clonotype clustering and error correction. A nonparametric unseen species model using Euler transformation provided a lower-bound estimate of total TCR beta diversity. In TCRdb, the public reads were trimmed at Q25 with fastp and aligned with MiXCR, with productive beta chains retained. Identical CDR3 protein sequences are pooled into one entry, listed with their most common genes and DNA. TCRdb, not the authors, supplied the V and J calls. Here the sample has hundreds of thousands of distinct CDR3 sequences; 21% occur a single time. The ten largest clones represent about 3.6% of the sample.

This clonotype was counted at least ten times. Its specific antigen is unknown. Base qualities are not recorded, but no much larger clone differs from it by a single base. The CDR1 and CDR2 encoded by the germline V gene are SNHLY and FYNNEI. CDR3 length: 13 amino acids, cysteine to phenylalanine. Of the read, only the CDR3 DNA is kept; its 39 bases are in frame from base 1. V and J are trimmed by 6 bases and 4 bases, and the gene matches miss 5 bases of the junction. Systemically healthy Caucasian individuals from Russia, some 40 in total and aged roughly 6 to 100 years, were included as donors. Each donor gave around 9 milliliters of peripheral blood, collected into EDTA-treated Vacutainer tubes. Ficoll-Paque density-gradient centrifugation was used to isolate PBMCs, with at least 6.5 million per sample. Trizol reagent was used to extract total RNA from the PBMCs, yielding at least 5 micrograms per sample. For every donor, an aliquot of PBMCs went through flow cytometry to measure the percentages of naive CD45RAhigh/CD27high T cells.

The specimen sequenced was blood. The receptor chain draws on TRBV2 and TRBJ1-2, with 7 bases matching TRBD1. This TCR came from a man in his 70s in good health. The DNA sequence is as follows: TGTGCCAGCAGCAGGGACAGCGCCTATGGCTACACCTTC. Its amino acids are CASSRDSAYGYTF.